What follows are 24 T cell receptor beta chains derived from one specimen sequenced in a study of blood T cell repertoires in COVID-19. Sequencing used immunoSEQ multiplex PCR; TCRdb keeps in-frame clones, though not all of them. Among 200,000 to 300,000 clones listed, about 89% were seen once. Material for sequencing was peripheral blood. These receptors were taken from a man aged 35-49 years who had recovered from COVID-19.

This chain connects TRBV5-5 to TRBJ2-2; D unresolved. This CDR3 contains 14 residues. The V gene's germline CDR1 is SGHKS and CDR2 YYEKEE (reference sequence). V was trimmed by 0 bases and J by 4 bases, leaving 7 bases between them. The CDR3 reads CASSLVAGTGELFF. The CDR3 DNA sequence: TGTGCCAGCAGCTTGGTGGCTGGCACCGGGGAGCTGTTTTTT.

The rearrangement joins TRBV27 to TRBJ2-5; D gene ambiguous. Per the germline V gene, CDR1 is MNHEY and CDR2 is SMNVEV (reference sequence). V was pared by 1 base and J by 0 bases, with 9 bases between. This CDR3 has 15 amino acids. The CDR3 is CASSLLSGDQETQYF. CDR3 coding DNA: TGTGCCAGCAGTTTATTATCAGGTGACCAAGAGACCCAGTACTTC.

This chain links TRBV27 with TRBJ2-1; 8 bases align to TRBD2. J was trimmed by 5 bases and V by 10 bases; bases with no gene match: 7. Looked up from germline, CDR1 is MNHEY and CDR2 is SMNVEV (reference sequence). This CDR3 comprises 13 residues. The CDR3 region is CAIREGLHNEQFF. DNA for the CDR3: TGTGCCATCCGGGAGGGCCTACACAATGAGCAGTTCTTC.

The J gene is TRBJ1-1, the V gene TRBV4-1, with 7 bases fitting TRBD1. This CDR3 comprises 14 residues. Germline V gene data show CDR1 as MGHRA and CDR2 as YSYEKL. The J segment lost 11 bases and the V segment lost 7 bases, leaving 16 bases of the junction unmatched. Written as DNA, the CDR3 is TGCGCCAGCAACGCCGGACCCTACGGGACAGATGCTTTCTTT. Translation gives CASNAGPYGTDAFF.

This chain connects TRBV5-1 to TRBJ1-2, with 9 bases that match TRBD1. The length of the CDR3 is 14 residues. Per the germline V gene, CDR1 is SGHRS and CDR2 is YFSETQ. Germline trimming cut 4 bases from V and 4 bases from J; bases unmatched to any gene: 5. In DNA, the CDR3 is TGCGCCAGCAGCGGGACGACAGGGGGCTATGGCTACACCTTC. Translated: CASSGTTGGYGYTF.

This clone occurred many times. The rearrangement uses TRBV5-6 and TRBJ1-2; unclear D gene. Trimming removed 4 bases from V and 6 bases from J, with 16 bases in between. The CDR3 spans 14 residues. Germline lookup yields CDR1 SGHDT and CDR2 YYEEEE. The CDR3 protein is CASSPLYSKHGYTF. CDR3 in DNA: TGTGCCAGCAGCCCACTGTACAGTAAACATGGCTACACCTTC.

The gene calls are TRBV7-3 and TRBJ2-3, with TRBD2 as a possible D gene (5 bases). This CDR3 comprises 15 residues. Trimming took off 5 bases at V and 0 bases at J, with 12 bases between the two ends. Germline V gives CDR1 SGHTA, CDR2 FQGTGA. The CDR3 region has the DNA TGTGCCAGCAGCCCCCGACTACGAAGCACAGATACGCAGTATTTT. This encodes CASSPRLRSTDTQYF.

The chain carries TRBV5-1 and TRBJ1-1; no clear D gene. This CDR3 is 14 amino acids long. Germline CDR1 reads SGHRS; CDR2 reads YFSETQ. Trimming pared 3 bases from V and 0 bases from J, leaving 9 bases between. CDR3 bases: TGCGCCAGCAGCTCGGCGGGCATGAACACTGAAGCTTTCTTT. Translation gives CASSSAGMNTEAFF.

The rearrangement links TRBV7-8 to TRBJ1-4; a weak D match, TRBD1 (5 bases). The CDR3 spans 14 residues. V gave up 3 bases and J gave up 8 bases, with 13 bases separating them. Per the germline V gene, CDR1 is SGHVS and CDR2 is FQNEAQ. The CDR3, as DNA: TGTGCCAGCAGCTTTAGGAATAGGGGAGAAAAACTGTTTTTT. Residues: CASSFRNRGEKLFF. Supplemented by reference TRBV7-8 and TRBJ1-4, the full variable domain reads GAGVSQSPRYKVAKRGQDVALRCDPISGHVSLFWYQQALGQGPEFLTYFQNEAQLDKSGLPSDRFFAERPEGSVSTLKIQRTQQEDSAVYLCASSFRNRGEKLFFGSGTQLSVL.

The chain uses TRBV19 and TRBJ2-4, with D possibly TRBD2 on 5 matching bases. V lost 8 bases to trimming and J lost 9 bases, with 14 bases between them. The CDR3 extends over 12 amino acids. Germline V gives CDR1 LNHDA, CDR2 SQIVND (reference sequence). The CDR3 protein is CASSEGTGIQYF. CDR3 DNA: TGTGCCAGTTCAGAGGGAACGGGCATTCAGTACTTC.

The rearrangement joins TRBV11-2 to TRBJ2-7, with TRBD1 matching over 9 bases. J lost 4 bases, V lost 9 bases, and 10 bases had no gene match. Per the germline V gene, CDR1 is SGHAT and CDR2 is FQNNGV. The CDR3 contains 14 residues. CDR3 in DNA: TGTGCCAGTTCCCTCACAGGGGGCCTTTACGAGCAGTACTTC. Protein product: CASSLTGGLYEQYF.

The rearrangement joins TRBV5-6 to TRBJ1-1; D perhaps matches TRBD1 (6 bases). CDR3 size: 13 residues. Germline CDR1 and CDR2: SGHDT and YYEEEE. Between the trimmed V and J ends, which lost 1 base and 4 bases, there was a span of 8 bases. CDR3 region: CASSLRGITEAFF. The CDR3 DNA reads TGTGCCAGCAGCTTGAGGGGGATCACTGAAGCTTTCTTT.

The rearrangement uses TRBV7-9 and TRBJ2-1, with 10 bases identical to TRBD2. CDR3 length: 16 amino acids. The V segment lost 0 bases and the J segment 4 bases; nucleotides outside the gene matches: 3. Germline V gene lookup returns CDR1 SEHNR and CDR2 FQNEAQ (reference sequence). The CDR3 nucleotides are TGTGCCAGCAGCTTAGCAAGGACTAGCGGTTACAATGAGCAGTTCTTC. It specifies CASSLARTSGYNEQFF.

The chain combines TRBV19 with TRBJ2-3; the D is unclear. V was shortened by 7 bases and J by 6 bases, with 5 bases between the two germline ends. Germline CDR1 reads LNHDA; CDR2 reads SQIVND (reference sequence). The CDR3 has 10 amino acids. The CDR3 DNA is TGTGCCAGTACCCGTGATACGCAGTATTTT. Protein product: CASTRDTQYF.

V is TRBV7-8 and J is TRBJ2-5; 8 bases fit TRBD2. The CDR3 is 17 amino acids. V trimming: 3 bases; J trimming: 2 bases; junction bases outside the gene matches: 11. Germline assignment: CDR1 SGHVS and CDR2 FQNEAQ. CDR3 bases: TGTGCCAGCAGCTTGAGAATCGGGGGGGCCCTACAAGAGACCCAGTACTTC. Its protein is CASSLRIGGALQETQYF.

J is TRBJ2-3 and V is TRBV18, with TRBD1 identical over 9 bases. Losses at the gene ends were 1 base for V and 2 bases for J; bases not matched to a gene: 16. This CDR3 has 20 amino acids. Germline loops: CDR1 KGHSH, CDR2 LQKENI. CDR3 region: CASSPRTPTGGAWHTDTQYF. The CDR3 DNA is TGTGCCAGCTCACCACGCACTCCGACAGGGGGGGCATGGCACACAGATACGCAGTATTTT.

The rearrangement joins TRBV5-1 to TRBJ1-1; the D gene is possibly TRBD1 (5 bases). CDR1 is SGHRS and CDR2 is YFSETQ in the germline V gene. V was shortened by 0 bases and J by 5 bases, with 11 bases between the two germline ends. The CDR3 is 14 amino acids. In DNA, the CDR3 is TGCGCCAGCAGCTTGGTTGGTGGGGGGACTGAAGCTTTCTTT. It codes for CASSLVGGGTEAFF. Together with reference TRBV5-1 and TRBJ1-1, the CDR3 gives the full variable domain: KAGVTQTPRYLIKTRGQQVTLSCSPISGHRSVSWYQQTPGQGLQFLFEYFSETQRNKGNFPGRFSGRQFSNSRSEMNVSTLELGDSALYLCASSLVGGGTEAFFGQGTRLTVV.

The genes are TRBV4-2 and TRBJ2-7; 10 bases are a match to TRBD1. The CDR3 is made up of 17 amino acids. The trim removed 0 bases at V and 2 bases at J, leaving 7 bases unmatched. CDR1 LGHNA and CDR2 YNFKEQ come from the germline V gene. The CDR3 region is CASSQDRGQGPPYEQYF. CDR3 sequence (DNA): TGTGCCAGCAGCCAAGATCGGGGACAGGGGCCCCCCTACGAGCAGTACTTC.

V and J are TRBV5-4 and TRBJ2-7; 7 positions match TRBD2. This CDR3 contains 15 residues. The J segment lost 5 bases and the V segment lost 0 bases, leaving 8 bases of the junction unmatched. Looked up from germline, CDR1 is SGHNT and CDR2 is YYREEE (reference sequence). The CDR3 nucleotides read TGTGCCAGCAGCTTGGGCGGGAGAAAGATCAACGAGCAGTACTTC. It codes for CASSLGGRKINEQYF. Drawing the rest from reference TRBV5-4 and TRBJ2-7, the complete variable domain is ETGVTQSPTHLIKTRGQQVTLRCSSQSGHNTVSWYQQALGQGPQFIFQYYREEENGRGNFPPRFSGLQFPNYSSELNVNALELDDSALYLCASSLGGRKINEQYFGPGTRLTVT.

The rearrangement links TRBV27 to TRBJ1-1; D is possibly TRBD1 (5 bases). In germline, CDR1 is MNHEY, CDR2 SMNVEV (reference sequence). Trimming pared 5 bases from V and 6 bases from J, leaving 13 bases between. The CDR3 has 13 residues. The CDR3 DNA sequence: TGTGCCAGCAGTGCCTCAGGGAGGGCTGAAGCTTTCTTT. This gives the protein CASSASGRAEAFF.

The V gene is TRBV4-1, the J gene TRBJ1-4; TRBD1 matches at 8 bases. The CDR3 has 15 residues. The V gene end was trimmed by 3 bases and the J gene end by 5 bases; junction bases not matched to a gene: 5. Germline V gene sequence: CDR1 MGHRA, CDR2 YSYEKL. The chain's CDR3 is CASSHNRGSNEKLFF. Written as DNA, the CDR3 is TGCGCCAGCAGCCACAACAGGGGGTCCAATGAAAAACTGTTTTTT.

The gene calls are TRBV6-2 or TRBV6-3 and TRBJ2-3; D uncertain. Trimming took 5 bases from V and 3 from J, leaving 6 bases between them. From germline, CDR1 is MNHEY and CDR2 SVGEGT. The CDR3 sequence is 12 residues long. The CDR3 DNA reads TGTGCCAGCAGTATCGGTACAGATACGCAGTATTTT. Amino acids: CASSIGTDTQYF.

The chain carries TRBV7-3 and TRBJ2-1, with no clear D. Per germline, CDR1 SGHTA and CDR2 FQGTGA. The CDR3 has 12 amino acids. Deletions cut 4 bases from V and 5 bases from J, with 6 bases between. The CDR3 sequence is CASSSFHNEQFF. The CDR3 nucleotides read TGTGCCAGCAGCTCATTTCACAATGAGCAGTTCTTC.

The chain has TRBV11-2 and TRBJ2-7; D not resolved. V dropped 7 bases and J dropped 0 bases, with 7 bases sitting between them. The germline V gene encodes CDR1 SGHAT and CDR2 FQNNGV. The length of the CDR3 is 12 residues. Written as DNA, the CDR3 is TGTGCCAGCATTGGGCCCTCCTACGAGCAGTACTTC. This codes for CASIGPSYEQYF.